The T cell receptor (beta chain) described here comes from a study of cytomegalovirus exposure and HLA in healthy donors. V lost 0 bases and J lost 7, with 4 bases in between. The V gene's germline CDR1 is SGHTS and CDR2 YDEGEE. This CDR3 spans 12 amino acids. Study results and limitations: In a later analysis, at a false discovery rate of 0.05, 16,951 TCR beta sequences matched HLA alleles. The Asian-associated ancestry cluster reportedly had fewer N-insertions than the approximately 670-donor mean in a later analysis. Most TCR sequences were rare, but some public TCRs occurred in many donors.

As concerns this clone: No antigen is known for it.

At sampling all donors were nominally healthy, likely with unrecorded immune exposures. The study ran its PCR with 60 Vbeta and 13 Jbeta primers. Produced via immunoSEQ multiplex PCR; TCRdb's table is partial and in-frame only. The repertoire includes 220,000 or so clones, under 80% of them detected once, and under 2% sits in the top ten. Sequencing was carried out using PBMCs. The chain recombines TRBV5-8 with TRBJ2-2, with D unclear. This sequence originates from a woman in her 30s in good health and CMV-seronegative. The CDR3 loop is CASSLVFGELFF. The CDR3 DNA reads TGTGCCAGCAGCTTGGTATTCGGGGAGCTGTTTTTT.